These T cell receptor beta chains were read from a single sample in a study of molecular identifiers for immune sequencing clone quantification. TCRdb fed the PCR reads into MiXCR, producing one record per CDR3 protein. The table includes a few hundred thousand distinct CDR3 sequences, roughly 24% detected once. The specimen was naive CD8+ T cells from blood, with Jurkat cell RNA spiked in. The source of these receptors is a human donor in good health. Some libraries in this study had Jurkat cell RNA spiked in. CDR3s include the opening cysteine and the closing phenylalanine or tryptophan. The D gene is left open where the match is weak. Size is stated for part of the rows, as once, few or many counts, or as a class when the clone is expanded.

j_call | d_call | v_call | clone_size | cdr3_nt | cdr3_aa
TRBJ1-1 | . | TRBV7-3 | few | TGTGCCAGCAGCTTAATTGGGGATTGGAAATCTGAAGCTTTCTTT | CASSLIGDWKSEAFF
TRBJ2-7 | TRBD2 | TRBV20-1 | . | TGCAGTGCTAGGGCCGAAGCGGGATACTACGAGCAGTACTTC | CSARAEAGYYEQYF
TRBJ2-7 | . | TRBV20-1 | many | TGCAGTGCTAGAGATATGGTTGGGGGCTACGAGCAGTACTTC | CSARDMVGGYEQYF
TRBJ2-3 | TRBD2 | TRBV7-2 | . | TGTGCCAGCCGCCTAGACCCCCAAGCGAGCGGGGGGCGCACAGATACGCAGTATTTT | CASRLDPQASGGRTDTQYF
TRBJ2-6 | . | TRBV6-5 | . | TGTGCCAGCAGTTACTCGTGGGGCTCTGGGGCCAACGTCCTGACTTTC | CASSYSWGSGANVLTF
TRBJ1-1 | TRBD1 | TRBV9 | many | TGTGCCAGCAGTCACAACCCCGATCACCCGACCGGGACAGAGAACACTGAAGCTTTCTTT | CASSHNPDHPTGTENTEAFF
TRBJ1-3 | . | TRBV6-5 | . | TGTGCCAGCAGTTCCTCCAGGAGAAGCTCTGGAAGCACCATATATTTT | CASSSSRRSSGSTIYF
TRBJ2-2 | . | TRBV29-1 | . | TGCAGCGTTGAGGGGGGCGCCGGGGAGCTGTTTTTT | CSVEGGAGELFF
TRBJ2-7 | . | TRBV7-9 | few | TGTGCCAGCAGCTACCAGTCCTACGAGCAGTACTTC | CASSYQSYEQYF
TRBJ2-7 | TRBD1 | TRBV6-5 | . | TGTGCCAGCAGTCCGGGACAGGGGTTTCGCGAGCAGTACTTC | CASSPGQGFREQYF
TRBJ2-3 | TRBD2 | TRBV18 | many | TGTGCCAGCTCACCCGATTTCGGGACTAGCGGGGCAGATACGCAGTATTTT | CASSPDFGTSGADTQYF
TRBJ1-1 | TRBD1 | TRBV6-5 | . | TGTGCCAGCACCATTAATACCAGGGGGGAGAGCACTGAAGCTTTCTTT | CASTINTRGESTEAFF
TRBJ1-5 | . | TRBV11-2 | few | TGTGCCAGCAGCTTAGCGGCGGGCCAACAGCCCCAGCATTTT | CASSLAAGQQPQHF
TRBJ1-1 | . | TRBV7-9 | few | TGTGCCAGCAGCTTAGGAGTAGGGATCGGTGAAGCTTTCTTT | CASSLGVGIGEAFF
TRBJ2-5 | . | TRBV3-1 | few | TGTGCCAGCAGCCAAGATTCCGGGGTGCGGGGGACCCAGTACTTC | CASSQDSGVRGTQYF
TRBJ2-3 | TRBD1 | TRBV9 | many | TGTGCCAGCAGAGAGGGACAGTCTAGCACAGATACGCAGTATTTT | CASREGQSSTDTQYF
TRBJ2-7 | . | TRBV6-2/TRBV6-3 | . | TGTGCCAGCAGGCAGCCGGGAGAAGGTGTCTACGAGCAGTACTTC | CASRQPGEGVYEQYF
TRBJ2-3 | TRBD2 | TRBV14 | . | TGTGCCAGCACCCCCGGGGCTAGCGGGGTGTATGGCACAGATACGCAGTATTTT | CASTPGASGVYGTDTQYF
TRBJ1-2 | . | TRBV12-3/TRBV12-4 | many | TGTGCCAGCAGCTCGACAGCTAACTATGGCTACACCTTC | CASSSTANYGYTF